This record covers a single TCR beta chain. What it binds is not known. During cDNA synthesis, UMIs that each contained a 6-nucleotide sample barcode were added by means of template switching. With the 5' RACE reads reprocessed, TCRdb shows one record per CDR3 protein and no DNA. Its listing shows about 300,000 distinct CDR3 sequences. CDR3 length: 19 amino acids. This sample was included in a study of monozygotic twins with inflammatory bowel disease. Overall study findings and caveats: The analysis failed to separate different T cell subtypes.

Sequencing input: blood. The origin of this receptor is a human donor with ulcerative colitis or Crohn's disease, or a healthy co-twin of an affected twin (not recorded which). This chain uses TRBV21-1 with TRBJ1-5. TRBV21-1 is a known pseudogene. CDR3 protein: CASSKALLLRLVSNQPQHF.